This paragraph reports one T cell receptor beta chain. The CDR3 runs 15 residues. Germline V gene sequence: CDR1 SGHTA, CDR2 FQGNSA. V gave up 3 bases and J gave up 4 bases; unmatched junction bases: 2. This sample stems from a study of cytomegalovirus exposure and HLA in healthy donors. 13 Jbeta primers and 60 Vbeta primers were used for the PCR. Profiling relied on immunoSEQ multiplex PCR, and the TCRdb table lists in-frame clones only, not all of them. The sample has 75,000 to 90,000 clones, approximately 79% seen once. This sequence joins TRBV7-2 and TRBJ1-5; 11 nucleotides align to TRBD1. Sequenced: PBMCs. The sequence came from a woman aged 40 to 50 in good health and CMV-seropositive. Here the CDR3 DNA reads TGTGCCAGCAGCTTTGGACAGGGGGCTAATCAGCCCCAGCATTTT. Translating it yields CASSFGQGANQPQHF.